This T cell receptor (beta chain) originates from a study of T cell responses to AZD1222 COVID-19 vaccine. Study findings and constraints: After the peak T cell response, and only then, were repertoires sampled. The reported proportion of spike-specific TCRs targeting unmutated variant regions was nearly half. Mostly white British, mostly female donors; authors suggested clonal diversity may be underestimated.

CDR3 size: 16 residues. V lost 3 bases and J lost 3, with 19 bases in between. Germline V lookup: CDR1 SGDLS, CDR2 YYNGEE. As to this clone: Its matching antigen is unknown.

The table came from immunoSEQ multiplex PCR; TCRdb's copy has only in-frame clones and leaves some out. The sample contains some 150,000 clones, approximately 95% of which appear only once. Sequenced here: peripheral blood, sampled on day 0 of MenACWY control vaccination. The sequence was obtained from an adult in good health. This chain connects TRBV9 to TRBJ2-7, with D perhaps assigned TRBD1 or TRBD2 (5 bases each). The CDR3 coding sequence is TGTGCCAGCAGCGCGCATCGCCGGGACCCCGTCTACGAGCAGTACTTC. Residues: CASSAHRRDPVYEQYF.